The 32 T cell receptor beta chains below all came from one sample that was sequenced in a study of cytomegalovirus exposure and HLA in healthy donors (dated 2017 in TCRdb). The method was the immunoSEQ multiplex PCR assay. The table was pulled from immuneACCESS by TCRdb, which kept in-frame rearrangements only. Such tables lose some clones; where checked, under half of the loss comes from unresolved V genes, and the rest has no known cause. The sample data list approximately 150,000 clones, and just under 85% of these were observed just once. The ten largest account for about 2% of the sample. The sequenced material came from PBMCs. These receptors were obtained from a man aged 25-45 years in good health and CMV-seropositive.

This clone was found a few times. The chain links TRBV10-2 to TRBJ2-7; 8 nucleotides match TRBD2. With 3 bases clipped from V and 3 bases from J, the junction kept 4 bases outside the gene matches. The germline gives CDR1 WSHSY, CDR2 SAAADI. CDR3 length equals 14 residues. The CDR3 region is CASSDTSGIYEQYF. CDR3 coding DNA: TGCGCCAGCAGTGACACTAGCGGAATCTACGAGCAGTACTTC.

The V gene is TRBV6-5, the J gene TRBJ1-5; D call uncertain. The germline CDR1 and CDR2 sequences are MNHEY and SVGAGI. Trimming removed 0 bases from V and 12 bases from J, with 12 bases in between. CDR3 size: 13 residues. CDR3 region: CASSYSSGLFQHF. CDR3 sequence (DNA): TGTGCCAGCAGTTACTCCTCGGGTTTGTTCCAGCATTTT.

In regard to this clone: A junction boundary mismatches the germline segment, possibly from a read error. The V call is TRBV18, the J call TRBJ2-2; 9 bases agree with TRBD1. Germline V CDR1 and CDR2: KGHSH, LQKENI. CDR3 length: 15 residues. The CDR3 nucleotides read TGTGCCAGCTCGCCACAGGGGGCGGACACCGGGGAGCTGTTTTTT. Translated: CASSPQGADTGELFF.

This chain links TRBV27 with TRBJ2-1; the D is unclear. V shed 3 bases and J shed 5 bases, with 14 bases lying between them. The CDR3 sequence is 15 residues long. From germline, CDR1 is MNHEY and CDR2 SMNVEV (reference sequence). This CDR3 reads CASSFLLDENNEQFF. Here the CDR3 DNA reads TGTGCCAGCAGTTTTCTCCTAGACGAGAACAATGAGCAGTTCTTC.

The chain recombines TRBV6-5 with TRBJ2-5, with D perhaps TRBD2 (5 bases). Germline assignment: CDR1 MNHEY and CDR2 SVGAGI. This CDR3 is 13 amino acids long. Trimming took 2 bases from V and 2 from J, leaving 6 bases between them. The CDR3 loop is CASSYLAQETQYF. CDR3 DNA: TGTGCCAGCAGTTACCTAGCTCAAGAGACCCAGTACTTC.

The chain employs TRBV4-1 and TRBJ1-4; D possibly corresponds to TRBD1 (6 bases). Germline V gives CDR1 MGHRA, CDR2 YSYEKL. The V end was cut by 4 bases, the J end by 3 bases, with 15 bases between. This CDR3 spans 16 amino acids. DNA of the CDR3: TGCGCCAGCAGCCGAGTCCAGGGGCTCTCTAATGAAAAACTGTTTTTT. Translation gives CASSRVQGLSNEKLFF.

The CDR3 loop is CASSRPGVADTQYF. In DNA, the CDR3 is TGTGCCAGCTCGCGCCCCGGGGTAGCAGATACGCAGTATTTT. The V gene is TRBV18, the J gene TRBJ2-3; possible D gene TRBD2, 5 bases. Germline V lookup: CDR1 KGHSH, CDR2 LQKENI. The ends were cut back, 6 bases at V and 4 bases at J, with 14 bases in the middle. There are 14 residues in the CDR3.

The chain employs TRBV7-8 and TRBJ2-7, with D perhaps matching TRBD1 (6 bases). This CDR3 region has 16 residues. Germline V gene lookup returns CDR1 SGHVS and CDR2 FQNEAQ. V was cut by 1 base and J by 4 bases, with 17 bases left in between. The CDR3 DNA is TGTGCCAGCAGCTTAGGACAGGCGGTGGGTGCGTACGAGCAGTACTTC. Amino acids: CASSLGQAVGAYEQYF.

The chain has TRBV30 and TRBJ1-5; no clear D. The ends were cut back, 3 bases at V and 2 bases at J, with 8 bases in the middle. Looked up from germline, CDR1 is GTSNPN and CDR2 is SVGIG (reference sequence). The CDR3 totals 13 residues. The CDR3 is CAWRSTGNQPQHF. The CDR3 bases are TGTGCCTGGAGGTCGACTGGCAATCAGCCCCAGCATTTT.

The rearrangement joins TRBV6-6 to TRBJ1-6, with D uncertain. This CDR3 comprises 14 residues. Between the trimmed V and J ends, which lost 4 bases and 9 bases, there was a span of 13 bases. The germline gives CDR1 MNHNY, CDR2 SVGAGI (reference sequence). The CDR3 bases are TGTGCCAGCAGTTCTGTGGCGGGCAGTTCACCCCTCCACTTT. Amino acid sequence: CASSSVAGSSPLHF.

The chain carries TRBV7-2 and TRBJ1-2; 7 bases map to TRBD1. CDR3 length: 17 amino acids. Germline CDR1 is SGHTA and CDR2 is FQGNSA. Germline trimming cut 1 base from V and 1 base from J; bases unmatched to any gene: 9. The DNA for the CDR3 is TGTGCCAGCAGCTTAGTGTGGGGGACAGCTCTTAACTATGGCTACACCTTC. It encodes CASSLVWGTALNYGYTF. The complete variable domain, with remaining parts taken from reference TRBV7-2 and TRBJ1-2, reads GAGVSQSPSNKVTEKGKDVELRCDPISGHTALYWYRQSLGQGLEFLIYFQGNSAPDKSGLPSDRFSAERTGGSVSTLTIQRTQQEDSAVYLCASSLVWGTALNYGYTFGSGTRLTVV.

V and J are TRBV6-5 and TRBJ2-7; 9 bases fit TRBD1. Germline trimming cut 5 bases from V and 4 bases from J; bases unmatched to any gene: 6. CDR1 and CDR2 (germline): MNHEY, SVGAGI. This CDR3 has 14 amino acids. As DNA, the CDR3 is TGTGCCAGCAGTCTACAGGGGGCTCTTTACGAGCAGTACTTC. Translation gives CASSLQGALYEQYF.

The chain is built from TRBV6-1 and TRBJ2-2; D remains ambiguous. Germline V gene sequence: CDR1 MNHNS, CDR2 SASEGT. There are 13 residues in the CDR3. The V end was cut by 1 base, the J end by 4 bases, with 4 bases between. CDR3 bases: TGTGCCAGCAGTGAAGACAGCACCGGGGAGCTGTTTTTT. This translates into CASSEDSTGELFF.

The gene calls are TRBV4-3 and TRBJ2-1; D may be TRBD1 (5 bases). CDR1 and CDR2 from the germline V gene are LGHNA and YSLEER. The CDR3 consists of 15 residues. Trimming took off 0 bases at V and 4 bases at J, with 10 bases between the two ends. CDR3 sequence (DNA): TGCGCCAGCAGCCAAGAGTCCAGGGCATACAATGAGCAGTTCTTC. Translation: CASSQESRAYNEQFF.

The table lists this clone with a few counts. V usage is TRBV7-9 and J usage is TRBJ2-3, with 7 bases aligning to TRBD1. The CDR3 is 17 residues long. The V and J ends lost 0 bases and 2 bases, in that order; junction bases with no gene match: 8. Germline V gene lookup returns CDR1 SEHNR and CDR2 FQNEAQ (reference sequence). CDR3 protein: CASSLADRRSLTDTQYF. The CDR3 DNA reads TGTGCCAGCAGCTTAGCGGACAGGCGAAGTCTCACAGATACGCAGTATTTT.

This clone was observed once. The rearrangement joins TRBV15 to TRBJ2-2; TRBD1 agrees at 10 bases. Trimming at V came to 5 bases and at J to 6 bases, leaving 6 bases not matched to a gene. The CDR3 has 15 residues. From germline, CDR1 is LNHNV and CDR2 YYDKDF (reference sequence). CDR3 sequence (DNA): TGTGCCACCAGCGCTGACAGGGGGCTGGCCGGGGAGCTGTTTTTT. It encodes CATSADRGLAGELFF.

Details on this clone: Other DNA sequences in the same sample also yield this CDR3. This chain links TRBV7-9 with TRBJ2-7, with 8 bases identical to TRBD1. J lost 1 base, V lost 5 bases, and 7 bases had no gene match. The V gene's germline CDR1 is SEHNR and CDR2 FQNEAQ (reference sequence). The CDR3 covers 15 residues. The CDR3 DNA is TGTGCCAGCAGCCCGAGACAGGGGTCATCCTACGAGCAGTACTTC. Residues: CASSPRQGSSYEQYF.

The V call is TRBV9, the J call TRBJ1-1; 8 positions agree with TRBD1. The J segment lost 1 base and the V segment lost 4 bases, leaving 9 bases of the junction unmatched. CDR3 length: 16 residues. Germline V gene data show CDR1 as SGDLS and CDR2 as YYNGEE. The CDR3 bases are TGTGCCAGCAGCCCCTTCGCAGGGACAGGGAACACTGAAGCTTTCTTT. Translating it yields CASSPFAGTGNTEAFF.

This clone was seen ten or more times. This chain links TRBV19 with TRBJ2-7; 9 bases are shared with TRBD2. The junction had 3 bases not matched to a gene; V was cut back by 3 bases and J by 0 bases. This CDR3 region has 15 residues. Germline-derived CDR1 and CDR2 are LNHDA and SQIVND (reference sequence). The CDR3 DNA is TGTGCCAGTAGTATCTCAGCGGGGGGCTCCTACGAGCAGTACTTC. It translates to CASSISAGGSYEQYF.

The chain links TRBV2 to TRBJ2-7; tentatively, D is TRBD1 (5 bases). The CDR3 contains 13 residues. With 3 bases removed from V and 7 bases from J, the gap between germline ends came to 13 bases. Germline V gives CDR1 SNHLY, CDR2 FYNNEI. CDR3 DNA sequence: TGTGCCAGCAGTGATTTGGGGCTTTTGGAGCAGTACTTC. The encoded protein is CASSDLGLLEQYF.

The chain employs TRBV10-1 and TRBJ2-5, with 10 positions matching TRBD2. V lost 3 bases to trimming and J lost 1 base; unmatched junction nucleotides: 8. The CDR3 spans 17 residues. Germline assignment: CDR1 WNHNN and CDR2 SYGVQD (reference sequence). The CDR3 DNA is TGCGCCAGCAGTGAACTAGCGGGGCCCTCTTCCCAAGAGACCCAGTACTTC. Protein: CASSELAGPSSQETQYF.

J is TRBJ1-2 and V is TRBV9, with no clear D. There are 17 residues in the CDR3. The germline CDR1 and CDR2 sequences are SGDLS and YYNGEE. The ends were cut back, 0 bases at V and 0 bases at J, with 15 bases in the middle. The CDR3 loop is CASSVEPGGLANYGYTF. CDR3 coding DNA: TGTGCCAGCAGCGTAGAACCAGGAGGATTAGCTAACTATGGCTACACCTTC. Together with reference TRBV9 and TRBJ1-2, the CDR3 gives the full variable domain: DSGVTQTPKHLITATGQRVTLRCSPRSGDLSVYWYQQSLDQGLQFLIQYYNGEERAKGNILERFSAQQFPDLHSELNLSSLELGDSALYFCASSVEPGGLANYGYTFGSGTRLTVV.

The rearrangement joins TRBV29-1 to TRBJ2-5, with 7 bases identical to TRBD1. Germline lookup yields CDR1 SQVTM and CDR2 ANQGSEA. This CDR3 region has 15 residues. V shed 2 bases and J 5 bases; nucleotides not matched to a gene: 11. In nucleotides, the CDR3 is TGCAGCGTTGAATTAGGCCAGGGGGTGAGGGAGACCCAGTACTTC. It specifies CSVELGQGVRETQYF.

This clone is a singleton in its sample. The V gene is TRBV14, the J gene TRBJ1-2, with D hard to call. CDR3 length: 13 amino acids. Trimming took off 0 bases at V and 5 bases at J, with 7 bases between the two ends. CDR1 SGHDN and CDR2 FVKESK come from the germline V gene. For the CDR3, the DNA is TGTGCCAGCAGCCAAGATTCACTATATGGCTACACCTTC. The encoded protein is CASSQDSLYGYTF.

The chain carries TRBV6-6 and TRBJ1-1; no definite D call. CDR1 MNHNY and CDR2 SVGAGI come from the germline V gene (reference sequence). Trimming removed 0 bases from V and 4 bases from J, with 9 bases in between. CDR3 length: 14 amino acids. CDR3 in amino acids: CASSYSEGLTEAFF. CDR3 DNA sequence: TGTGCCAGCAGTTACTCGGAGGGCCTCACTGAAGCTTTCTTT.

The rearrangement links TRBV4-1 to TRBJ2-1; 15 nucleotides match TRBD2. The CDR3 is 16 amino acids. From germline, CDR1 is MGHRA and CDR2 YSYEKL. With 2 bases clipped from V and 9 bases from J, the junction kept 5 bases outside the gene matches. The CDR3 bases are TGCGCCAGCAGCCAACTGGGACTAGCGGGGGGTCTTGAGCAGTTCTTC. Translation: CASSQLGLAGGLEQFF.

Only one count was recorded for this clone. The J gene is TRBJ1-1, the V gene TRBV6-1; possible D gene TRBD1, 6 bases. V was cut by 5 bases and J by 10 bases, with 14 bases left in between. The CDR3 runs to 12 residues. The germline V gene has CDR1 MNHNS and CDR2 SASEGT. CDR3 sequence: CASSNQGKSAFF. CDR3 DNA sequence: TGTGCCAGCAGTAACCAGGGGAAGTCAGCTTTCTTT.

This clone was seen more than once but under ten times. The rearrangement joins TRBV5-1 to TRBJ1-2; maybe TRBD1 (5 bases). The CDR3 is 15 residues long. Germline loops: CDR1 SGHRS, CDR2 YFSETQ. Trimming pared 4 bases from V and 6 bases from J, leaving 19 bases between. The CDR3 reads CASSQTVTGGDGYTF. In DNA form, the CDR3 reads TGCGCCAGCAGCCAAACCGTAACAGGCGGGGATGGCTACACCTTC.

The chain employs TRBV5-1 and TRBJ2-5, with 9 bases lining up with TRBD2. Germline CDR1 SGHRS, CDR2 YFSETQ. CDR3 length: 14 amino acids. Trimming cost V 1 base and J 6 bases; bases outside gene matches: 4. The CDR3 region has the DNA TGCGCCAGCAGCTTGAATAGCGGGGGAAAGACCCAGTACTTC. Amino acids: CASSLNSGGKTQYF.

The V and J genes are TRBV7-9 and TRBJ1-6, with no clear D. From germline, CDR1 is SEHNR and CDR2 FQNEAQ (reference sequence). Trimming removed 5 bases at V and 7 bases at J, with 15 bases between. The CDR3 has 15 amino acids. This CDR3 is CASSLDQVPNSPLHF. CDR3 sequence (DNA): TGTGCCAGCAGCCTAGATCAGGTGCCGAATTCACCCCTCCACTTT. Using reference TRBV7-9 and TRBJ1-6 for the parts outside the CDR3, the full variable domain is DTGVSQNPRHKITKRGQNVTFRCDPISEHNRLYWYRQTLGQGPEFLTYFQNEAQLEKSRLLSDRFSAERPKGSFSTLEIQRTEQGDSAMYLCASSLDQVPNSPLHFGNGTRLTVT.

The rearrangement uses TRBV10-3 and TRBJ2-2, with 10 positions matching TRBD1. After removal of 6 bases from V and 5 bases from J, the junction contained 6 bases not matched to a gene. This CDR3 has 15 amino acids. Germline CDR1 and CDR2: ENHRY and SYGVKD. The DNA for the CDR3 is TGTGCCATCAGCGGAGGACAGGGGGAAACCGGGGAGCTGTTTTTT. Protein: CAISGGQGETGELFF.

The chain employs TRBV10-3 and TRBJ1-1; TRBD1 matches at 8 bases. The J segment lost 2 bases and the V segment lost 9 bases, leaving 8 bases of the junction unmatched. Germline V gene lookup returns CDR1 ENHRY and CDR2 SYGVKD. The CDR3 spans 14 residues. DNA of the CDR3: TGTGCCATGCCTGGACAGGGACCTAACACTGAAGCTTTCTTT. Amino acid sequence: CAMPGQGPNTEAFF.